This T cell receptor beta chain was captured by sequencing in a study of blood T cell repertoires in COVID-19. Study context: Samples representing acute and convalescent COVID-19 were sourced from the United States, Italy and Spain. PBMCs, B-cell-depleted T cells, or T cells provided the cDNA or gDNA that made up the material.

This CDR3 is built from 14 residues. Germline loops: CDR1 MNHEY, CDR2 SMNVEV (reference sequence). Trimming shortened V by 7 bases and J by 4 bases, and 16 bases separated the two germline ends. Per the study methods: Researchers report that nucleated cell counts were estimated from reference gene primer amplification. The protocol was immunoSEQ multiplex PCR, while the TCRdb copy is restricted to in-frame clones and leaves out a portion. V, J and clone size were drawn from that table, and D and trimming were deduced from the DNA. Here the sample spans roughly 100,000 clones, roughly 82% being singletons.

Sequencing used peripheral blood. The receptor's source is a man older than 75 with acute or convalescent COVID-19. The chain uses TRBV27 and TRBJ1-1; D is perhaps TRBD1 (6 bases). The CDR3 spells CASKLGGHRTEAFF. The CDR3 nucleotides read TGTGCCAGCAAGCTGGGGGGGCATCGCACTGAAGCTTTCTTT.